This T cell receptor (beta chain) was obtained from a study of blood T cell repertoires in COVID-19. Study overall: Whether acute or convalescent, the COVID-19 samples came from the United States, Italy and Spain. Sample material is recorded as cDNA or gDNA derived from T cells, B-cell-depleted T cells, or PBMCs.

As originally analysed: Reference gene primer amplification yielded estimated nucleated cell counts. Libraries were prepared by immunoSEQ multiplex PCR; TCRdb keeps only in-frame clonotypes and omits some of them. The D gene and trimming were derived from the DNA, and the V and J assignments and clone size from that table. The table has about 15,000 clones, 80% to 90% seen once. Trimming cost V 6 bases and J 5 bases, with 14 bases left between them. CDR3 size: 15 residues. CDR1 is SNHLY, CDR2 FYNNEI, per germline. The source of this sequence is a human donor in a cohort sampled during active COVID-19. The material sequenced was peripheral blood. The chain uses TRBV2 and TRBJ1-6, with D maybe TRBD1 (6 bases). CDR3 protein: CASRGTRTDNSPLHF. CDR3 DNA sequence: TGTGCCAGCAGAGGAACTAGGACAGATAATTCACCCCTCCACTTT.